What follows are 15 T cell receptor beta chains derived from one specimen sequenced in a study of T cell responses to AZD1222 COVID-19 vaccine. The table came from immunoSEQ multiplex PCR; TCRdb's copy has only in-frame clones and leaves some out. In the table there are 90,000 to 100,000 clones, roughly 88% of which are singletons. Source: peripheral blood, taken 28 days after the second AZD1222 dose. The receptors were gathered from an adult who received the AZD1222 COVID-19 vaccine.

V and J are TRBV11-3 and TRBJ2-1, with D possibly matching TRBD2 (6 bases). Trimming left V 5 bases short and J 4 bases short, with 12 bases between. The germline V gene has CDR1 SGHNT and CDR2 YENEEA. The CDR3 consists of 14 residues. The CDR3 DNA reads as TGTGCCAGCAGCGGAGGGACGGAATACAATGAGCAGTTCTTC. It codes for CASSGGTEYNEQFF.

This chain uses TRBV5-8 with TRBJ1-2, with 9 bases lining up with TRBD1. The V gene's germline CDR1 is SGHTS and CDR2 YDEGEE. V shed 4 bases, J shed 4 bases, and the junction held 11 bases outside the gene matches. This CDR3 comprises 16 residues. CDR3 DNA: TGTGCCAGCAGCCAACACGGGACAGGGAAGGGCTATGGCTACACCTTC. This sequence encodes CASSQHGTGKGYGYTF.

In DNA form, the CDR3 reads TGTGCCAGCAGCGAGGACCAGAGAATTACCTACAATGAGCAGTTCTTC. This sequence encodes CASSEDQRITYNEQFF. The chain is built from TRBV5-5 and TRBJ2-1; D unclear. The V gene lost 4 bases and the J gene lost 2 bases, with 16 bases spanning the gap. There are 16 residues in the CDR3. Germline V gene data show CDR1 as SGHKS and CDR2 as YYEKEE (reference sequence).

This clone has more than one count but fewer than ten. The chain carries TRBV19 and TRBJ1-1, with D unclear. The CDR3 has 13 residues. Deletions cut 4 bases from V and 2 bases from J, with 8 bases between. Germline V CDR1 and CDR2: LNHDA, SQIVND (reference sequence). CDR3 sequence: CASSNTINTEAFF. The CDR3 DNA sequence: TGTGCCAGTAGTAATACGATCAACACTGAAGCTTTCTTT. Variable domain in full (rest from reference TRBV19 and TRBJ1-1): DGGITQSPKYLFRKEGQNVTLSCEQNLNHDAMYWYRQDPGQGLRLIYYSQIVNDFQKGDIAEGYSVSREKKESFPLTVTSAQKNPTAFYLCASSNTINTEAFFGQGTRLTVV.

V usage is TRBV6-6 and J usage is TRBJ2-7; TRBD1 matches at 9 bases. In germline, CDR1 is MNHNY, CDR2 SVGAGI (reference sequence). The CDR3 covers 15 residues. V shed 6 bases and J 5 bases; nucleotides not matched to a gene: 11. The DNA of the CDR3 is TGTGCCAGCAGCCGACCGACAGGGGGTATGGACGAGCAGTACTTC. This codes for CASSRPTGGMDEQYF.

For the CDR3, the DNA is TGTGCCAGCAGCTTAGCTTTAGAAGCGAGCACTGAAGCTTTCTTT. Translated: CASSLALEASTEAFF. The chain uses TRBV7-6 and TRBJ1-1; D is unresolved. The V gene lost 0 bases and the J gene lost 4 bases, with 12 bases spanning the gap. Per the germline V gene, CDR1 is SGHVS and CDR2 is FNYEAQ. The CDR3 sequence is 15 residues long.

The chain links TRBV7-9 to TRBJ2-3, with D perhaps TRBD2 (5 bases). Germline-derived CDR1 and CDR2 are SEHNR and FQNEAQ (reference sequence). The CDR3 totals 15 residues. Trimming stripped 1 base from V and 1 base from J, with 9 bases between. CDR3 amino acids: CASSLVAGGTDTQYF. The CDR3 DNA reads TGTGCCAGCAGCTTAGTGGCGGGCGGCACAGATACGCAGTATTTT.

The chain joins TRBV5-8 to TRBJ2-7; D may be TRBD2 (7 bases). Germline values: CDR1 SGHTS, CDR2 YDEGEE. V lost 4 bases, J lost 7 bases, and 21 bases lay in between. This CDR3 is built from 15 residues. CDR3 nucleotides: TGTGCCAGCAGCCACGGGTTCGGGGGGCCGGGAGAGCAGTACTTC. This sequence encodes CASSHGFGGPGEQYF.

The chain combines TRBV19 with TRBJ1-5; no firm D call. The V and J ends lost 1 base and 3 bases respectively, with 10 bases between them. The germline V gene encodes CDR1 LNHDA and CDR2 SQIVND (reference sequence). This CDR3 has 15 residues. CDR3 bases: TGTGCCAGTAGTATAGGTCTGGCGTTCAATCAGCCCCAGCATTTT. Amino acids: CASSIGLAFNQPQHF.

The chain joins TRBV4-2 to TRBJ1-3, with a tentative D call TRBD1 (6 bases). V lost 5 bases to trimming and J lost 2 bases, with 13 bases between them. This CDR3 is 15 amino acids long. Germline assignment: CDR1 LGHNA and CDR2 YNFKEQ. The CDR3: CASSNTGTPGNTIYF. In DNA form, the CDR3 reads TGTGCCAGCAGCAATACAGGGACCCCTGGAAACACCATATATTTT.

The V call is TRBV3-1 (or the pseudogene TRBV3-2), the J call TRBJ1-1, with 8 bases matching TRBD1. The J segment lost 6 bases and the V segment lost 5 bases, leaving 8 bases of the junction unmatched. Germline lookup yields CDR1 LGHDT and CDR2 YNNKEL (reference sequence). The CDR3 consists of 14 residues. The CDR3 coding sequence is TGTGCCAGCAGCGCGGGACAGGTCTTCGCTGAAGCTTTCTTT. This codes for CASSAGQVFAEAFF.

The CDR3 bases are TGCGCCAGCAGCTTAGAGGGGGACCAGCGCGGCAATGAGCAGTTCTTC. It translates to CASSLEGDQRGNEQFF. The V call is TRBV5-1, the J call TRBJ2-1, with a tentative D call TRBD1 (6 bases). Looked up from germline, CDR1 is SGHRS and CDR2 is YFSETQ. The CDR3 covers 16 residues. V was pared by 2 bases and J by 6 bases, with 18 bases between.

The CDR3 sequence: CASSLGGQETQYF. The CDR3 DNA reads as TGCGCCAGCAGCTTGGGGGGGCAAGAGACCCAGTACTTC. The rearrangement links TRBV5-1 to TRBJ2-5; D tentatively fits TRBD1 or TRBD2 (5 bases each). Trimming left V 0 bases short and J 2 bases short, with 5 bases between. The germline gives CDR1 SGHRS, CDR2 YFSETQ. CDR3 length: 13 residues. Complete variable domain (other parts from reference TRBV5-1 and TRBJ2-5): KAGVTQTPRYLIKTRGQQVTLSCSPISGHRSVSWYQQTPGQGLQFLFEYFSETQRNKGNFPGRFSGRQFSNSRSEMNVSTLELGDSALYLCASSLGGQETQYFGPGTRLLVL.

The chain joins TRBV28 to TRBJ2-3, with 10 bases that match TRBD2. Unmatched junction bases numbered 6, after V lost 6 bases and J lost 3 bases. The CDR3 is 15 residues long. Germline V lookup: CDR1 MDHEN, CDR2 SYDVKM. This CDR3 reads CASSRAGGRTDTQYF. The DNA of the CDR3 is TGTGCCAGCAGCAGAGCGGGAGGGCGGACAGATACGCAGTATTTT.

This sequence joins TRBV30 and TRBJ2-1; maybe TRBD2 (5 bases). The CDR3 sequence is 12 residues long. Germline-derived CDR1 and CDR2 are GTSNPN and SVGIG (reference sequence). V shed 0 bases and J shed 10 bases, with 10 bases lying between them. This chain's CDR3 is CAWSVHEGEQFF. The CDR3 nucleotides are TGTGCCTGGAGTGTTCATGAGGGAGAGCAGTTCTTC. The variable domain in full, completed from reference TRBV30 and TRBJ2-1, reads SQTIHQWPATLVQPVGSPLSLECTVEGTSNPNLYWYRQAAGRGLQLLFYSVGIGQISSEVPQNLSASRPQDRQFILSSKKLLLSDSGFYLCAWSVHEGEQFFGPGTRLTVL.